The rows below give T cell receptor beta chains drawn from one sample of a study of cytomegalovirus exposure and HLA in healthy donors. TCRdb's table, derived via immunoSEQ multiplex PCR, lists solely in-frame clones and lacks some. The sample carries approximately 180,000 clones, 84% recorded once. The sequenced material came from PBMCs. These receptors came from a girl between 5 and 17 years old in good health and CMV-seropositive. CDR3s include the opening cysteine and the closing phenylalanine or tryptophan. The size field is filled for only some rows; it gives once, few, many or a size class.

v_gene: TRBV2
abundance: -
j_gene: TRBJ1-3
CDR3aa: CASSSFSGGGNTIYF

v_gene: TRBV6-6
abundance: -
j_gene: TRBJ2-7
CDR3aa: CASSRTSVSYEQYF

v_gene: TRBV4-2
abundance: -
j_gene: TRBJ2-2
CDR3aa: CASSQRGPGITGELFF

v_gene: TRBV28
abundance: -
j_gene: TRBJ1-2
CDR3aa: CASSLGGSTNYGYTF

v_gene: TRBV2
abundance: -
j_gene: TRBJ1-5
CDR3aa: CASSGWDSTISNQPQHF

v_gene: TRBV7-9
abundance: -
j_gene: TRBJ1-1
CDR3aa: CSSSPRENTEAFF

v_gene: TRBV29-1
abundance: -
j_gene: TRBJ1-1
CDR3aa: CSVPIRGTGWAQSQNTEAFF

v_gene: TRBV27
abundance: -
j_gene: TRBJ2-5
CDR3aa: CASRPSGGASETQYF

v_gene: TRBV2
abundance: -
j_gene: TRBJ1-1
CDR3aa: CASSGSWVNTEAFF

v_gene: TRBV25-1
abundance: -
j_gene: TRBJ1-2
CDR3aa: CASSEGRTALYGYTF

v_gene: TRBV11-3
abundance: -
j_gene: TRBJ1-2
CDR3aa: CASSQRIGTGGRGYTF

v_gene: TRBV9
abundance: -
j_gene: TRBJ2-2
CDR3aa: CASSARQENTGELFF

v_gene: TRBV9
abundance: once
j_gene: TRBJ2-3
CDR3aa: CASTPTGGRSDTQYF

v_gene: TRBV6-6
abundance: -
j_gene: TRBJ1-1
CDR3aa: CASSYSGLKVEAFF

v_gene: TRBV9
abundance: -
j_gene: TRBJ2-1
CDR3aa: CASSSAGGNEQFF

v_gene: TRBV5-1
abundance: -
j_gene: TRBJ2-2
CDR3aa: CASSLEVGGNTGELFF

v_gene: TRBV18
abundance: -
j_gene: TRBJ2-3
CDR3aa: CASSPLGREDTQYF

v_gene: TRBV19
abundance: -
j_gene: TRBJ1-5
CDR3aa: CASSPPDRVYGNQPQHF

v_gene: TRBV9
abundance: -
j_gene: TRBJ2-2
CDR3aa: CASSVSGLGELFF

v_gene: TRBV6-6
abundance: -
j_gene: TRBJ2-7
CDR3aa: CASSQDKYYEQYF

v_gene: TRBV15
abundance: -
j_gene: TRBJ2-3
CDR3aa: CATKSGGALDTQYF

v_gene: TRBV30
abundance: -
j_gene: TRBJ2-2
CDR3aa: CAWSVPGWTNTGELFF

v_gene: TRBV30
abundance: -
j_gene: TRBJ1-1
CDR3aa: CAWRIQLYEAFF

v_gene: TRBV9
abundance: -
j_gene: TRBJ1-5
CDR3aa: CASSAYGGNNQPQHF

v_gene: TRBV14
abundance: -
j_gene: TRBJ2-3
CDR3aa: CASSLLRAHGTDTQYF

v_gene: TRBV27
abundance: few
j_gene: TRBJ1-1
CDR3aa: CASIGRRGLNTEAFF

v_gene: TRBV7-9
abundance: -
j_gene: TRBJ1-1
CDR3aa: CASSVGQLNTEAFF

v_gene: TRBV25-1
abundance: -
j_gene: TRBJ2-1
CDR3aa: CASGRTTPYNEQFF

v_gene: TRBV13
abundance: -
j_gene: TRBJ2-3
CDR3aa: CASSLALHSFQGDTQYF

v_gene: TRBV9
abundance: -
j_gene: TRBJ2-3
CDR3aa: CASSVGSGGADTQYF

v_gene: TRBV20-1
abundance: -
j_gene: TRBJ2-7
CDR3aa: CSARDQYEQYF

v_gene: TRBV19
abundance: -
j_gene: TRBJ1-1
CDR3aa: CASSIGRGEVTEAFF

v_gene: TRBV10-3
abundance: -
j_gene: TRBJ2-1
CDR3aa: CAISRTSGGAHEQFF

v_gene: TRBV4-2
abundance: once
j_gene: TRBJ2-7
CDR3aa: CASSQYDRGDEQYF

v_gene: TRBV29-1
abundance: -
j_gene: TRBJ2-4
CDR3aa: CSGSSGGLGSQYF

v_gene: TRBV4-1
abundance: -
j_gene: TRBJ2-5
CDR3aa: CASSQADDRQETQYF

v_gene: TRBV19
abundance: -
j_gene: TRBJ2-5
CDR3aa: CASSIRRGIQETQYF

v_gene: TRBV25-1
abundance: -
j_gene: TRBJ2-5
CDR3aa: CASSARGTGQETQYF

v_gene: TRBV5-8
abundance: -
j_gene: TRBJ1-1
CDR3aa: CASSFKAPGAFF

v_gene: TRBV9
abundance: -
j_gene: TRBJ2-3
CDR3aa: CASSITSGVLADTQYF

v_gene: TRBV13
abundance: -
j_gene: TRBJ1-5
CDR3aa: CASSSQGWNQPQHF

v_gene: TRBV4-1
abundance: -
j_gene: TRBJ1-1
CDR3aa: CASSHPSREAFF

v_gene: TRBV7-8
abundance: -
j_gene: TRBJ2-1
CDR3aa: CASSLDQGYEQFF

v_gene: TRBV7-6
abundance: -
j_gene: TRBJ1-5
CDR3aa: CASSLRRGRDQPQHF

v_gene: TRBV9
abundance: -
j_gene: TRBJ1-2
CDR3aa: CASSVADRANGYTF

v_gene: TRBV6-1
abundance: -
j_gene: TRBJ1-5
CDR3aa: CASSEGRQGYQPQHF

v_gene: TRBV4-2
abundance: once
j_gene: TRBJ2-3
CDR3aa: CASSQETLTSGGASTDTQYF

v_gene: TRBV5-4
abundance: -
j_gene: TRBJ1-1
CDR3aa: CASSSDTEAFF

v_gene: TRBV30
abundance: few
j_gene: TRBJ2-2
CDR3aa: CAWSVRGAGELFF

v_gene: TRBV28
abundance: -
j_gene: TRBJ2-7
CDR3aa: CASSLRGQAAYEQYF

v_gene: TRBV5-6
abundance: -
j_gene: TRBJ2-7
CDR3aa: CASSSRDEQYF

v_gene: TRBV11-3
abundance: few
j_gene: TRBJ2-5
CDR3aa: CASTQGWKQETQYF